These 22 T cell receptor beta chains share one sample of origin, sequenced in a study of T cell repertoires in cytomegalovirus infection. MiXCR, applied by TCRdb to the reads, yields one record per CDR3 protein. Here the sample spans approximately 500,000 distinct CDR3 sequences, 16% being singletons. Input material: CD8+ T cells from PBMCs. These receptors were collected from a human donor in good health (CMV status not recorded). Some clones in this sample may be carry-over from other donors' samples.

The chain recombines TRBV7-6 with TRBJ2-7; 8 bases are a match to TRBD2. CDR1 and CDR2 (germline): SGHVS, FNYEAQ. V lost 0 bases to trimming and J lost 7 bases; unmatched junction nucleotides: 8. The CDR3 runs to 15 residues. Here the CDR3 DNA reads TGTGCCAGCAGCTTAGCGCCGGGCGGGGGGCGGGAGCAGTACTTC. Translation gives CASSLAPGGGREQYF. Using reference TRBV7-6 and TRBJ2-7 for the parts outside the CDR3, the full variable domain is GAGVSQSPRYKVTKRGQDVALRCDPISGHVSLYWYRQALGQGPEFLTYFNYEAQQDKSGLPNDRFSAERPEGSISTLTIQRTEQRDSAMYRCASSLAPGGGREQYFGPGTRLTVT.

This chain uses TRBV30 with TRBJ2-5, with D uncertain. In germline, CDR1 is GTSNPN, CDR2 SVGIG (reference sequence). The CDR3 consists of 11 residues. Trimming shortened V by 5 bases and J by 5 bases, and 9 bases separated the two germline ends. CDR3: CAWADAETQYF. The DNA of the CDR3 is TGTGCCTGGGCCGATGCGGAGACCCAGTACTTC.

The genes are TRBV2 and TRBJ2-1; tentative D call: TRBD2 (6 bases). The CDR3 loop spans 15 amino acids. CDR1 is SNHLY and CDR2 is FYNNEI in the germline V gene. V was pared by 1 base and J by 8 bases, with 15 bases between. The CDR3: CASSEGGDSADEQFF. CDR3 sequence (DNA): TGTGCCAGCAGTGAAGGGGGGGACTCCGCCGATGAGCAGTTCTTC.

In this sample, this clonotype turned up a few times. The chain employs TRBV24-1 and TRBJ1-1, with 7 bases identical to TRBD1. CDR3 length: 13 residues. Per germline, CDR1 KGHDR and CDR2 SFDVKD. The V and J ends lost 2 bases and 8 bases, in that order; junction bases with no gene match: 4. CDR3 region: CATSDSTGEEAFF. CDR3 bases: TGTGCCACCAGTGATTCAACAGGGGAAGAAGCTTTCTTT.

This chain links TRBV9 with TRBJ1-6; tentative D call: TRBD1 (6 bases). V lost 3 bases and J lost 5, with 9 bases in between. CDR1 is SGDLS and CDR2 is YYNGEE in the germline V gene. The CDR3 runs 14 residues. The CDR3 reads CASSADSNNSPLHF. Here the CDR3 DNA reads TGTGCCAGCAGCGCGGACAGTAATAATTCACCCCTCCACTTT.

The chain combines TRBV9 with TRBJ1-1, with 11 bases matching TRBD1. The CDR3 has 13 residues. Germline loops: CDR1 SGDLS, CDR2 YYNGEE. Trimming cost V 7 bases and J 5 bases; bases outside gene matches: 4. CDR3 coding DNA: TGTGCCAGCGGACAGGGGGCGCGAACTGAAGCTTTCTTT. As protein: CASGQGARTEAFF.

Of note for this clonotype: This clone may be a read error of a much larger clone one base away. The gene calls are TRBV7-3 and TRBJ2-5; D might be TRBD2 (6 bases). Germline CDR1 SGHTA, CDR2 FQGTGA. The CDR3 consists of 14 residues. V lost 0 bases to trimming and J lost 9 bases, with 14 bases between them. The CDR3 DNA follows: TGTGCCAGCAGCTTAACAGGACCTGGGGAGGCCCAGTACTTC. It codes for CASSLTGPGEAQYF.

V gene TRBV11-2 combines with J gene TRBJ2-7; D perhaps matches TRBD1 (6 bases). CDR1 is SGHAT, CDR2 FQNNGV, per germline. The CDR3 runs 17 residues. The V end lost 4 bases, the J end lost 3 bases, and 22 bases lay between the germline ends. DNA for the CDR3: TGTGCCAGCAGCTCGGTCCTTCCGGACAGTGACCGCTACGAGCAGTACTTC. It encodes CASSSVLPDSDRYEQYF.

This clonotype was counted ten times or more. V is TRBV19 and J is TRBJ1-4, with 7 positions matching TRBD1. Trimming at V came to 5 bases and at J to 2 bases, leaving 11 bases not matched to a gene. The CDR3 has 17 residues. Per germline, CDR1 LNHDA and CDR2 SQIVND (reference sequence). The CDR3 bases are TGTGCCAGTAGTGTGACAGGGAGTATACGGACTAATGAAAAACTGTTTTTT. Protein sequence: CASSVTGSIRTNEKLFF.

This clonotype was counted ten times or more. This chain joins TRBV4-1 and TRBJ1-5, with D uncertain. Trimming took off 0 bases at V and 3 bases at J, with 12 bases between the two ends. Looked up from germline, CDR1 is MGHRA and CDR2 is YSYEKL. CDR3 length: 16 amino acids. The CDR3 coding sequence is TGCGCCAGCAGCCAAGATCCAGTCAGCCTCAATCAGCCCCAGCATTTT. It yields the protein CASSQDPVSLNQPQHF.

This clonotype was observed at least ten times. The gene calls are TRBV11-1 and TRBJ2-1; 7 bases line up with TRBD1. The CDR3 totals 14 residues. Germline values: CDR1 SGHAT, CDR2 FQDESV (reference sequence). V gave up 6 bases and J gave up 4 bases; unmatched junction bases: 6. CDR3 sequence: CASRETGVYNEQFF. CDR3 DNA: TGTGCCAGCAGGGAAACAGGGGTATACAATGAGCAGTTCTTC.

CDR3 amino acids: CASRGLHYEQYF. The CDR3 DNA reads as TGTGCCAGCAGGGGACTACATTACGAGCAGTACTTC. V and J are TRBV28 and TRBJ2-7; 7 nucleotides match TRBD2. This CDR3 spans 12 amino acids. Trimming at V came to 6 bases and at J to 4 bases, leaving 3 bases not matched to a gene. CDR1 is MDHEN and CDR2 is SYDVKM in the germline V gene. Full variable domain (missing parts from reference TRBV28 and TRBJ2-7): DVKVTQSSRYLVKRTGEKVFLECVQDMDHENMFWYRQDPGLGLRLIYFSYDVKMKEKGDIPEGYSVSREKKERFSLILESASTNQTSMYLCASRGLHYEQYFGPGTRLTVT.

The chain is built from TRBV29-1 and TRBJ2-5; 7 bases map to TRBD1. The germline V gene encodes CDR1 SQVTM and CDR2 ANQGSEA. The CDR3 extends over 14 amino acids. Trimming at V came to 5 bases and at J to 3 bases, leaving 9 bases not matched to a gene. This chain's CDR3 is CSVYRGQLEETQYF. CDR3 DNA: TGCAGCGTTTATAGGGGGCAACTGGAAGAGACCCAGTACTTC.

Details on this clonotype: This could be a read error, since a much larger clone is one nucleotide away. Without the conserved terminal phenylalanine or tryptophan, this CDR3 likely stems from a read error. The chain combines TRBV6-5 with TRBJ2-5; tentatively, D is TRBD1 (5 bases). The V gene's germline CDR1 is MNHEY and CDR2 SVGAGI. This CDR3 spans 14 amino acids. Trimming cost V 8 bases and J 1 base, with 14 bases left between them. The CDR3 region has the DNA TGTGCCAGCCTCGAAACAGGTTTCCAAGAGACCCAGTACTTA. Encoded protein: CASLETGFQETQYL.

This clonotype was seen a handful of times. The chain links TRBV3-1 to TRBJ1-1, with a tentative D call TRBD1 (5 bases). Trimming left V 1 base short and J 3 bases short, with 12 bases between. Germline V gene lookup returns CDR1 LGHDT and CDR2 YNNKEL (reference sequence). The CDR3 length is 15 residues. CDR3 nucleotides: TGTGCCAGCAGCCAAGGGAGGGCCAGGGACACTGAAGCTTTCTTT. This encodes CASSQGRARDTEAFF.

This clonotype has a count of ten or more. The rearrangement joins TRBV7-9 to TRBJ1-1; D ambiguous. CDR1 and CDR2 from the germline V gene are SEHNR and FQNEAQ (reference sequence). V lost 4 bases, J lost 3 bases, and 6 bases lay in between. The CDR3 contains 12 residues. CDR3 nucleotide sequence: TGTGCCAGCAGCTCGGAGTACACTGAAGCTTTCTTT. Its protein is CASSSEYTEAFF.

Comments on this clonotype: One end of the junction fails to match germline, which may point to a read error. V usage is TRBV9 and J usage is TRBJ1-6; no reliable D call. The V gene's germline CDR1 is SGDLS and CDR2 YYNGEE. This CDR3 is 17 amino acids long. The CDR3 nucleotides are TGTGCCAGCGGCGTGGGGTCAAAGGGCTCCTATAATTCACCCCTCCACTTT. This translates into CASGVGSKGSYNSPLHF.

There are many counts of this clonotype. The genes are TRBV12-3 or TRBV12-4 and TRBJ1-1; D is uncertain. There are 14 residues in the CDR3. The V end lost 6 bases, the J end lost 1 base, and 12 bases lay between the germline ends. The CDR3 nucleotides are TGTGCCAGCAGGTCCTCAGTAGGGAACACTGAAGCTTTCTTT. It encodes CASRSSVGNTEAFF.

Of note for this clonotype: This likely comes from a read error, as the CDR3 has no conserved phenylalanine or tryptophan at its end. This rearrangement joins TRBV11-2 to TRBJ1-2, with 8 bases aligning to TRBD1. The J segment lost 6 bases and the V segment lost 1 base, leaving 10 bases of the junction unmatched. Per germline, CDR1 SGHAT and CDR2 FQNNGV. This CDR3 is 16 amino acids long. The CDR3 nucleotides are TGTGCCAGCAGCTTAGGTTATTCGGCAGGGGGCGATGGCTACACCTTA. Translation gives CASSLGYSAGGDGYTL.

The CDR3 DNA is TGTGCCAGCTCACCCCCTCGACTAGCGGGAGCTTTCTCCTACGAGCAGTACTTC. It translates to CASSPPRLAGAFSYEQYF. The chain recombines TRBV18 with TRBJ2-7, with 12 nucleotides matching TRBD2. J lost 0 bases, V lost 3 bases, and 9 bases had no gene match. The CDR3 is made up of 18 amino acids. Germline assignment: CDR1 KGHSH and CDR2 LQKENI.

The chain is built from TRBV28 and TRBJ2-1; 8 bases align to TRBD2. Germline V gene lookup returns CDR1 MDHEN and CDR2 SYDVKM. The CDR3 loop spans 17 amino acids. J gave up 1 base and V 3 bases, and 8 bases lay outside the gene matches. CDR3 in amino acids: CASSLRGGRPSYNEQFF. For the CDR3, the DNA is TGTGCCAGCAGTTTGCGAGGCGGGAGGCCGTCCTACAATGAGCAGTTCTTC.

The chain joins TRBV4-1 to TRBJ1-2; D is unresolved. CDR3 length equals 15 residues. The V gene's germline CDR1 is MGHRA and CDR2 YSYEKL. Deletions cut 8 bases from V and 2 bases from J, with 18 bases between. Here the CDR3 reads CASSRGSQGNYGYTF. CDR3 DNA: TGCGCCAGCTCCCGGGGAAGTCAAGGAAACTATGGCTACACCTTC.